Listed here is a single T cell receptor beta chain. The antigen it recognizes is unknown. Within one base of it there is no much larger clone, and no base qualities were kept. Synthetic TCR analog templates were spiked into each PCR so that absolute template abundance could be estimated from read counts. TCRbeta CDR3 regions were amplified from genomic DNA with bias-controlled V and J gene primers using the immunoSEQ assay. Sequencing of rearranged TCRbeta segments was performed at approximately 20X coverage. On the study's bioinformatics: Sequencing errors were corrected by clustering, and CDR3s were annotated against IMGT so that V, D and J genes could be assigned. Downstream analyses used only productive TCRbeta rearrangements, leaving out any out-of-frame or stop-codon sequences. To compute clonality, Shannon entropy was normalized by the log of the number of unique productive sequences and then subtracted from one. Fisher's exact test with Benjamini-Hochberg correction, at a threshold of adjusted p below 0.01, was used to find clones that differed between time points or between blood and tumor. TCRdb mirrors the immuneACCESS table, restricted to in-frame sequences. Some clones are absent from its copies; in checked studies, under half trace to an unresolved V gene, and the reason for the others is unknown. The V and J calls and clone size were taken over from that table, and D and trimming were inferred from the DNA. Here the sample has 65,000 to 90,000 clones; roughly 89% occur a single time. The ten most abundant clones make up around a tenth of the sample.

In light of the paper, this sample's time point label describes: pretreatment peripheral blood. The cohort comprised 25 to 35 patients with locally advanced or metastatic urothelial carcinoma treated at Memorial Sloan Kettering on a trial protocol. Peripheral blood mononuclear cells were collected pretreatment and during treatment, with between 1 and 8 total time points obtained per patient. The Qiagen DNeasy Blood extraction kit was used to purify genomic DNA from total PBMCs and from tumor samples. PBMCs were collected pretreatment and during treatment, and were isolated and stored as previously described. The cysteine opens and the phenylalanine closes a CDR3 of 14 amino acids. Just the 42-base CDR3 DNA is kept, in frame starting at base 1. The germline V gene supplies CDR1 MDHEN and CDR2 SYDVKM. V gives up 2 bases and J gives up 7 bases, and the segment between their germline ends measures 12 bases.

This record belongs to a study of PD-L1 blockade in urothelial cancer (dated by TCRdb to about 2017). A note on the overall study: Every patient began therapy in about 2014 and was given atezolizumab 1,200 mg intravenously every 3 weeks. Nine patients reached durable clinical benefit, while some 20 patients did not. Durable clinical benefit was defined as a progression-free survival longer than 6 months, and TCR features were additionally tested against progression-free survival and overall survival. About 85% of the roughly 29 patients were males with bladder-origin urothelial cancer, and about 65% of the roughly 30 reported a prior smoking history. Blood samples were analyzed at two time points: 3 weeks after treatment start (second dose) and 6 weeks after treatment start. A median of roughly 140,000 T cells and 80,000 or so unique TCRs was obtained from blood samples, and a median clonality of roughly 0.082 was observed. Patients had an ECOG performance status of 0 or 1 and had received between 0 and 3 prior chemotherapy regimens. The study, an exploratory multi-omic analysis, examined somatic, immune and clinical correlates of response to PD-L1 blockade with atezolizumab in urothelial cancer. In the same patients, pretreatment tumors underwent whole exome sequencing and RNA sequencing in addition to TCR sequencing. Pretreatment tumor samples and matched peripheral blood, collected serially before and after atezolizumab treatment, underwent TCR sequencing. Pretreatment blood TCR-seq was available for about 27 patients, at least one posttreatment blood collection was obtained for 25 or so patients, and tumor TCR-seq was available for 25 or so patients.

Results and caveats for the whole study, not just this receptor: A pretreatment peripheral blood TCR clonality below the median was linked to improved progression-free and overall survival. Small sample size (n ≈ 28) and many exploratory analyses mean the results are intended to be hypothesis-generating. Greater expansion of tumor-associated TCR clones in peripheral blood 3 weeks after the start of treatment was observed in patients with durable benefit (n ≈ 24, p = 0.022).

The rearrangement joined TRBV28 to TRBJ1-3; TRBD1 could be the D gene, as 5 bases match. The sequencing here drew on PBMCs, taken around atezolizumab (anti-PD-L1) treatment. This clonotype was sampled from a woman in her 70s with urothelial cancer. The CDR3 protein is CASSLQGIWNTIYF. The nucleotide sequence is TGTGCCAGCAGTTTACAGGGAATATGGAACACCATATATTTT.